This T cell receptor beta chain was profiled in a study of cytomegalovirus exposure and HLA in healthy donors. Study context: Membership in the Caucasian-associated ancestry cluster was found for around 81% of approximately 400 genotyped donors.

This clone was observed a single time. Antigen unknown. These donors counted as nominally healthy when sampled, but unrecorded immune exposures were likely. V was pared by 1 base and J by 1 base, with 16 bases of the junction left unmatched. Germline loops: CDR1 LGHNA, CDR2 YNFKEQ. CDR3 length equals 19 residues. Overall study results and limits: The classifier reportedly diagnosed cytomegalovirus status with high sensitivity and specificity.

The PCR made use of 60 Vbeta and 13 Jbeta primers. Only in-frame clones appear in the TCRdb table, and some are missing; sequencing was by immunoSEQ multiplex PCR. This sample has around 150,000 clones; 70% to 80% occur once, and the top ten carry around 1%. The chain joins TRBV4-2 to TRBJ2-7; TRBD2 aligns across 7 bases. The sequenced sample was PBMCs. This sequence was found in a woman between 35 and 50 years old in good health and CMV-seronegative. CDR3 loop: CASSQGLGLLAGPSYEQYF. Written as DNA, the CDR3 is TGTGCCAGCAGCCAAGGCCTGGGTTTATTAGCGGGCCCTTCCTACGAGCAGTACTTC.